The clone carrying this TCR beta chain has a handful of counts. This entry belongs to a study of early T cells in non-severe SARS-CoV-2 infection. MiXCR, run by TCRdb on the 5' RACE reads, gives a single entry per CDR3 protein. The sample consists of roughly 83,000 distinct CDR3 sequences, 10% of them appearing once. The specimen comprised whole blood, sampled at baseline. The clonotype originates from an adult who was a healthcare worker with PCR-confirmed SARS-CoV-2 infection or an uninfected control (not recorded which).

CDR3 nucleotides: TGCAGTGCTAGAGTACAGGGTAACTACAATGAGCAGTTCTTC. Encoded protein: CSARVQGNYNEQFF. The chain joins TRBV20-1 to TRBJ2-1, with D possibly matching TRBD1 (6 bases). The germline V gene encodes CDR1 DFQATT and CDR2 SNEGSKA (reference sequence). The ends were cut back, 1 base at V and 3 bases at J, with 10 bases in the middle. The CDR3 has 14 residues.